The next 27 T cell receptor beta chains were all read from a single sample in a study of PD-1 blockade in classical Hodgkin lymphoma. Assay: immunoSEQ multiplex PCR; the TCRdb copy retains only in-frame clones and omits some. This sample carries 6,500 to 9,000 clones, 76% of them seen once, and the ten largest clones take approximately 39%. Time point noted: cycle 4 day 1 (C4D1), after six to seven weeks of nivolumab. The patients all showed relapse after autologous stem cell transplantation, while their brentuximab vedotin exposure varied. Material: peripheral blood mononuclear cells (PBMCs), obtained before the fourth cycle of nivolumab. The receptors originated from a human donor with classical Hodgkin lymphoma.

Judged by abundance, this clone is medium-sized. This rearrangement joins TRBV19 to TRBJ1-2; tentative D call: TRBD1 (6 bases). V dropped 5 bases and J dropped 3 bases, with 19 bases sitting between them. There are 16 residues in the CDR3. Germline loops: CDR1 LNHDA, CDR2 SQIVND (reference sequence). CDR3 region: CASSGYGGRRDYGYTF. In nucleotides, the CDR3 is TGTGCCAGTAGTGGATACGGGGGGCGCAGGGACTATGGCTACACCTTC.

The chain employs TRBV4-3 and TRBJ2-7; 7 nucleotides line up with TRBD2. This CDR3 comprises 14 residues. The J segment lost 5 bases and the V segment lost 1 base, leaving 5 bases of the junction unmatched. CDR1 and CDR2 (germline): LGHNA, YSLEER. This chain's CDR3 is CASSQGVGLNEQYF. The CDR3, as DNA: TGCGCCAGCAGCCAAGGAGTGGGACTAAACGAGCAGTACTTC.

The V and J genes are TRBV19 and TRBJ2-6; 7 positions agree with TRBD1. Germline CDR1 reads LNHDA; CDR2 reads SQIVND (reference sequence). The trim removed 7 bases at V and 3 bases at J, leaving 12 bases unmatched. This CDR3 has 17 amino acids. The CDR3, as DNA: TGTGCCAGTACCGATCAACAGGGGTCTTTTGGGGCCAACGTCCTGACTTTC. Translated, it gives CASTDQQGSFGANVLTF.

The chain has TRBV5-1 and TRBJ2-3; TRBD2 is a possible D gene (5 bases). The V and J ends lost 5 bases and 1 base respectively, with 17 bases between them. Germline V lookup: CDR1 SGHRS, CDR2 YFSETQ. The CDR3 is made up of 16 amino acids. CDR3 nucleotides: TGCGCCAGCAGTCCTCTGGCGGGTTGGGGCACAGATACGCAGTATTTT. This translates into CASSPLAGWGTDTQYF.

The chain is built from TRBV5-4 and TRBJ2-3; D is unclear. CDR1 and CDR2 from the germline V gene are SGHNT and YYREEE (reference sequence). Trimming pared 4 bases from V and 3 bases from J, leaving 3 bases between. The length of the CDR3 is 11 residues. CDR3 sequence (DNA): TGTGCCAGCAGCAAGACAGATACGCAGTATTTT. Its protein product is CASSKTDTQYF.

Within the sample, this clone is medium-sized. The chain recombines TRBV7-2 with TRBJ2-7; 10 bases line up with TRBD2. CDR1 and CDR2 (germline): SGHTA, FQGNSA. This CDR3 has 16 amino acids. V shed 2 bases and J 1 base; nucleotides not matched to a gene: 5. CDR3 DNA: TGTGCCAGCAGCTTATTCGGGACTAGCGAGTCCTACGAGCAGTACTTC. It codes for CASSLFGTSESYEQYF. The full variable domain, completed using reference TRBV7-2 and TRBJ2-7, is GAGVSQSPSNKVTEKGKDVELRCDPISGHTALYWYRQSLGQGLEFLIYFQGNSAPDKSGLPSDRFSAERTGGSVSTLTIQRTQQEDSAVYLCASSLFGTSESYEQYFGPGTRLTVT.

This clone was counted a few times. The chain uses TRBV5-1 and TRBJ1-3, with D maybe TRBD1 (6 bases). The ends were cut back, 4 bases at V and 0 bases at J, with 11 bases in the middle. The V gene's germline CDR1 is SGHRS and CDR2 YFSETQ. The CDR3 consists of 15 residues. The CDR3 sequence is CASSLDSLSGNTIYF. DNA for the CDR3: TGCGCCAGCAGCCTGGACAGTCTCTCTGGAAACACCATATATTTT.

J is TRBJ2-1 and V is TRBV7-2; a weak D match, TRBD2 (6 bases). This CDR3 comprises 15 residues. Trimming shortened V by 3 bases and J by 0 bases, and 9 bases separated the two germline ends. Per the germline V gene, CDR1 is SGHTA and CDR2 is FQGNSA. The CDR3 DNA follows: TGTGCCAGCAGCTTTTCGACTAGCTCCTACAATGAGCAGTTCTTC. This sequence encodes CASSFSTSSYNEQFF. Full variable domain (remainder filled in from reference TRBV7-2 and TRBJ2-1): GAGVSQSPSNKVTEKGKDVELRCDPISGHTALYWYRQSLGQGLEFLIYFQGNSAPDKSGLPSDRFSAERTGGSVSTLTIQRTQQEDSAVYLCASSFSTSSYNEQFFGPGTRLTVL.

The rearrangement links TRBV20-1 to TRBJ2-7; D is uncertain. Germline V gene data show CDR1 as DFQATT and CDR2 as SNEGSKA (reference sequence). The CDR3 extends over 10 amino acids. The germline V and J ends were trimmed by 5 bases and 3 bases, with 5 bases remaining between them. CDR3 in DNA: TGCAGTGCTGGATACTACGAGCAGTACTTC. Its translation is CSAGYYEQYF.

The J gene is TRBJ1-3, the V gene TRBV19; D uncertain. The V gene lost 11 bases and the J gene lost 0 bases, with 11 bases spanning the gap. Germline V gene data show CDR1 as LNHDA and CDR2 as SQIVND (reference sequence). The CDR3 has 13 residues. The CDR3 sequence: CASSESSGNTIYF. DNA for the CDR3: TGTGCCTCCTCGGAGAGCTCTGGAAACACCATATATTTT.

This sequence joins TRBV28 and TRBJ2-7; D perhaps matches TRBD1 (6 bases). Germline assignment: CDR1 MDHEN and CDR2 SYDVKM. Trimming removed 5 bases from V and 4 bases from J, with 12 bases in between. This CDR3 is 13 amino acids long. This CDR3 reads CASSRTAKYEQYF. The CDR3 DNA reads as TGTGCCAGCAGTCGGACAGCTAAGTACGAGCAGTACTTC.

V is TRBV5-8 and J is TRBJ2-3, with D uncertain. Germline V lookup: CDR1 SGHTS, CDR2 YDEGEE. Deletions cut 0 bases from V and 2 bases from J, with 4 bases between. The CDR3 spans 13 residues. The CDR3 sequence: CASSLAFTDTQYF. CDR3 in DNA: TGTGCCAGCAGCTTGGCATTCACAGATACGCAGTATTTT.

CDR3 loop: CSVENPLYNEQFF. DNA of the CDR3: TGCAGCGTTGAAAATCCGCTCTACAATGAGCAGTTCTTC. The V gene is TRBV29-1, the J gene TRBJ2-1; D is unresolved. The CDR3 is 13 residues long. Germline loops: CDR1 SQVTM, CDR2 ANQGSEA. Trimming took 2 bases from V and 3 from J, leaving 8 bases between them.

V gene TRBV29-1 combines with J gene TRBJ2-2; TRBD2 might be the D (6 bases). Germline CDR1 and CDR2: SQVTM and ANQGSEA. V was clipped by 7 bases and J by 5 bases, with 17 bases between them. The CDR3 runs 14 residues. CDR3 coding DNA: TGCAGCGCCGGAGCGTCAGGAGGGACCGGGGAGCTGTTTTTT. This sequence encodes CSAGASGGTGELFF.

V and J are TRBV4-2 and TRBJ2-3, with D perhaps matching TRBD1 (5 bases). The V and J ends lost 4 bases and 3 bases respectively, with 11 bases between them. Per the germline V gene, CDR1 is LGHNA and CDR2 is YNFKEQ. The CDR3 runs to 14 residues. CDR3 amino acids: CASSPSQGTDTQYF. In nucleotides, the CDR3 is TGTGCCAGCAGCCCGAGTCAGGGAACAGATACGCAGTATTTT.

This chain links TRBV5-8 with TRBJ1-5; D unresolved. This CDR3 comprises 15 residues. V was trimmed by 9 bases and J by 1 base, leaving 17 bases between them. Germline values: CDR1 SGHTS, CDR2 YDEGEE. CDR3: CATRTGPGSNQPQHF. The CDR3 DNA follows: TGTGCCACAAGGACCGGCCCGGGGAGCAATCAGCCCCAGCATTTT.

The rearrangement uses TRBV7-9 and TRBJ2-1; D is uncertain. The CDR3 has 12 residues. Between the trimmed V and J ends, which lost 1 base and 6 bases, there was a span of 4 bases. Germline V gene data show CDR1 as SEHNR and CDR2 as FQNEAQ (reference sequence). The CDR3 DNA reads TGTGCCAGCAGCTTAGTGGGCAATGAGCAGTTCTTC. It is translated as CASSLVGNEQFF.

This chain joins TRBV5-6 and TRBJ1-1, with a weak D call TRBD1 (5 bases). Deletions cut 0 bases from V and 2 bases from J, with 11 bases between. This CDR3 region has 15 residues. Germline V gene sequence: CDR1 SGHDT, CDR2 YYEEEE. The CDR3: CASSLVRTPNTEAFF. CDR3 DNA sequence: TGTGCCAGCAGCTTGGTTCGGACACCAAACACTGAAGCTTTCTTT.

This chain joins TRBV18 and TRBJ1-2; D perhaps matches TRBD1 (5 bases). This CDR3 comprises 15 residues. Deletions cut 2 bases from V and 4 bases from J, with 14 bases between. Germline CDR1 reads KGHSH; CDR2 reads LQKENI. CDR3: CASSPNDRSPYGYTF. CDR3 coding DNA: TGTGCCAGCTCACCAAACGACAGAAGCCCCTATGGCTACACCTTC.

In this sample, this clone turned up a few times. V is TRBV7-2 and J is TRBJ1-5; no firm D call. Germline assignment: CDR1 SGHTA and CDR2 FQGNSA. This CDR3 is built from 14 residues. Trimming removed 5 bases from V and 1 base from J, with 9 bases in between. CDR3 bases: TGTGCCAGCAGCCCAGTTAAAAGCAATCAGCCCCAGCATTTT. It is translated as CASSPVKSNQPQHF.

This clone has just one count. CDR3 nucleotide sequence: TGTGCCAGCTCGCAAGACAGGCACTATGGCTACACCTTC. Translating it yields CASSQDRHYGYTF. The genes are TRBV7-2 and TRBJ1-2, with a tentative D call TRBD1 (6 bases). This CDR3 has 13 residues. The V end was cut by 8 bases, the J end by 3 bases, with 13 bases between. Germline CDR1 is SGHTA and CDR2 is FQGNSA.

This clone was observed a handful of times. The rearrangement joins TRBV7-9 to TRBJ2-7; 9 bases map to TRBD2. The V and J ends lost 6 bases and 5 bases, in that order; junction bases with no gene match: 20. Germline V gene data show CDR1 as SEHNR and CDR2 as FQNEAQ (reference sequence). The CDR3 has 18 residues. The CDR3 spells CASSSTGPAGGHQDEQYF. The CDR3 DNA reads TGTGCCAGCAGTTCGACAGGGCCTGCGGGAGGGCATCAGGACGAGCAGTACTTC. Variable domain in full (rest from reference TRBV7-9 and TRBJ2-7): DTGVSQNPRHKITKRGQNVTFRCDPISEHNRLYWYRQTLGQGPEFLTYFQNEAQLEKSRLLSDRFSAERPKGSFSTLEIQRTEQGDSAMYLCASSSTGPAGGHQDEQYFGPGTRLTVT.

The chain combines TRBV5-4 with TRBJ2-1, with 11 positions matching TRBD2. The V gene end was trimmed by 5 bases and the J gene end by 4 bases; junction bases not matched to a gene: 5. The CDR3 contains 15 residues. Germline V gene data show CDR1 as SGHNT and CDR2 as YYREEE (reference sequence). The CDR3 sequence: CASSSGLAVYNEQFF. CDR3 sequence (DNA): TGTGCCAGCAGTTCGGGACTAGCGGTTTACAATGAGCAGTTCTTC.

The chain uses TRBV7-3 and TRBJ2-3, with a tentative D call TRBD2 (6 bases). V was cut by 5 bases and J by 2 bases, with 14 bases left in between. The length of the CDR3 is 15 residues. Per germline, CDR1 SGHTA and CDR2 FQGTGA. CDR3 in DNA: TGTGCCAGCAGCCCGACGGGGACTTTCACAGATACGCAGTATTTT. This gives the protein CASSPTGTFTDTQYF. The full variable domain, rest sourced from reference TRBV7-3 and TRBJ2-3, is GAGVSQTPSNKVTEKGKYVELRCDPISGHTALYWYRQSLGQGPEFLIYFQGTGAADDSGLPNDRFFAVRPEGSVSTLKIQRTERGDSAVYLCASSPTGTFTDTQYFGPGTRLTVL.

The chain combines TRBV20-1 with TRBJ1-1; D gene unclear. Germline V CDR1 and CDR2: DFQATT, SNEGSKA (reference sequence). V lost 5 bases to trimming and J lost 8 bases, with 9 bases between them. This CDR3 is built from 10 residues. CDR3 coding DNA: TGCAGTGCTCAGGACGGGGAAGCTTTCTTT. Its protein product is CSAQDGEAFF.

V gene TRBV28 combines with J gene TRBJ2-7; D gene ambiguous. Germline CDR1 MDHEN, CDR2 SYDVKM. V lost 5 bases and J lost 4, with 6 bases in between. CDR3 length: 11 amino acids. DNA for the CDR3: TGTGCCAGCAGTATTCGGTACGAGCAGTACTTC. Amino acid sequence: CASSIRYEQYF.

V is TRBV29-1 and J is TRBJ2-1; 9 bases fit TRBD1. This CDR3 contains 16 residues. Germline loops: CDR1 SQVTM, CDR2 ANQGSEA. With 2 bases clipped from V and 8 bases from J, the junction kept 13 bases outside the gene matches. In DNA form, the CDR3 reads TGCAGCGTTGAAAAACGGACAGGGGTCGTAAGTGATGAGCAGTTCTTC. It is translated as CSVEKRTGVVSDEQFF.